This T cell receptor (beta chain) originates from a study of T-cell memory formation after mild COVID-19. Whole-study results and caveats: The study detected some responding clones in pre-infection memory, suggesting cross-reactive memory joined.

This clonotype was seen only once. Its antigen is as yet unknown. V lost 3 bases to trimming and J lost 0 bases, with 9 bases between them. From germline, CDR1 is DFQATT and CDR2 SNEGSKA (reference sequence). This CDR3 spans 14 amino acids. 5'RACE with constant-segment primers yielded barcoded, UMI-tagged TCR alpha and TCR beta cDNA libraries. A single record per CDR3 protein comes from TCRdb applying MiXCR to the 5' RACE reads. Seen here are fewer than 450,000 distinct CDR3 sequences, 24% observed once, and the top ten hold 8.8%. The clonotype comes from an adult woman who had mild COVID-19 (a few samples of this study predate the infection). Cell type and time point are not known. Sequenced material: PBMCs or a T cell subset sorted from them (not recorded which). The V and J genes are TRBV20-1 and TRBJ2-1; unclear D gene. CDR3: CSARDPLSYNEQFF. DNA of the CDR3: TGCAGTGCTAGGGACCCCCTCTCCTACAATGAGCAGTTCTTC.